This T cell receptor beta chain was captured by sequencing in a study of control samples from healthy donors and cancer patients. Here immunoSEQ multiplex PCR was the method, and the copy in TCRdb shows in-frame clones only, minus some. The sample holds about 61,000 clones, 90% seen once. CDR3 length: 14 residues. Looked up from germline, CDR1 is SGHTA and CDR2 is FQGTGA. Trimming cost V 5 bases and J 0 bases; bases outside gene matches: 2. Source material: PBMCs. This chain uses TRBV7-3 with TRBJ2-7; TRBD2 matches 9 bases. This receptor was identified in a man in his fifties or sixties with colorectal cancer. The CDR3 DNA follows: TGTGCCAGCAGCCGTAGCGGGGGCTCCTACGAGCAGTACTTC. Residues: CASSRSGGSYEQYF.